The 2 T cell receptor beta chains reported below all come from one sample, sequenced in a study of blood T cell repertoires in COVID-19. The repertoire was sequenced with immunoSEQ multiplex PCR; TCRdb's copy has only in-frame clones and lacks some. The data contain just over 300,000 clones, 80% to 90% of them singletons. Sequencing was carried out using PBMCs or T cells enriched from blood (not recorded which). The receptors were sampled from a man aged 25-45 years who had recovered from COVID-19.

V is TRBV28 and J is TRBJ2-3; D ambiguous. Germline V CDR1 and CDR2: MDHEN, SYDVKM. With 3 bases removed from V and 3 bases from J, the gap between germline ends came to 7 bases. The CDR3 totals 13 residues. The chain's CDR3 is CASSFAITDTQYF. As DNA, the CDR3 is TGTGCCAGCAGTTTCGCTATAACAGATACGCAGTATTTT.

The chain carries TRBV5-1 and TRBJ1-5; D is uncertain. The CDR3 is made up of 11 amino acids. CDR1 is SGHRS, CDR2 YFSETQ, per germline. V was clipped by 4 bases and J by 6 bases, with 5 bases between them. CDR3 nucleotide sequence: TGCGCCAGCAGCAACACTCAGCCCCAGCATTTT. It yields the protein CASSNTQPQHF. Combining the CDR3 with reference TRBV5-1 and TRBJ1-5 gives the whole variable domain KAGVTQTPRYLIKTRGQQVTLSCSPISGHRSVSWYQQTPGQGLQFLFEYFSETQRNKGNFPGRFSGRQFSNSRSEMNVSTLELGDSALYLCASSNTQPQHFGDGTRLSIL.